This TCR beta chain was captured by sequencing in a study of T cell responses to AZD1222 COVID-19 vaccine. Whole-study results and caveats: It was only after the peak T cell response that any repertoires were sampled. Breadth and depth of Spike-specific TCRs rose after two AZD1222 doses.

TCRdb's table, derived via immunoSEQ multiplex PCR, lists solely in-frame clones and lacks some. The profile shows around 78,000 clones, roughly 87% of them singletons. The CDR3 contains 16 residues. The germline CDR1 and CDR2 sequences are SNHLY and FYNNEI. V was cut by 7 bases and J by 0 bases, with 16 bases left in between. As for this clone: The antigen is not known.

The receptor was derived from an adult in good health. This sequence joins TRBV2 and TRBJ1-3; a possible D gene is TRBD1 (5 bases). The source was peripheral blood, collected on day 0 of MenACWY control vaccination. CDR3 sequence: CASTSRPQGSGNTIYF. The CDR3, as DNA: TGTGCCAGCACCTCCCGCCCCCAGGGCTCTGGAAACACCATATATTTT.